This T cell receptor beta chain was captured in a study of blood T cell repertoires in COVID-19. Libraries were prepared by immunoSEQ multiplex PCR; TCRdb keeps only in-frame clonotypes and omits some of them. Seen here are about 220,000 clones, less than 85% observed once, and the top ten hold 3% to 4.5%. The CDR3 totals 15 residues. Trimming took 5 bases from V and 2 from J; bases not matched to a gene: 6. Germline V gene sequence: CDR1 SGHTA, CDR2 FQGNSA. Sequencing was carried out using peripheral blood. This chain links TRBV7-2 with TRBJ2-5; 9 bases fit TRBD1. The receptor was isolated from a woman aged 80 or over with acute or convalescent COVID-19. CDR3 nucleotides: TGTGCCAGCAGCCCCGGGACAGGGAGTCAAGAGACCCAGTACTTC. This encodes CASSPGTGSQETQYF.